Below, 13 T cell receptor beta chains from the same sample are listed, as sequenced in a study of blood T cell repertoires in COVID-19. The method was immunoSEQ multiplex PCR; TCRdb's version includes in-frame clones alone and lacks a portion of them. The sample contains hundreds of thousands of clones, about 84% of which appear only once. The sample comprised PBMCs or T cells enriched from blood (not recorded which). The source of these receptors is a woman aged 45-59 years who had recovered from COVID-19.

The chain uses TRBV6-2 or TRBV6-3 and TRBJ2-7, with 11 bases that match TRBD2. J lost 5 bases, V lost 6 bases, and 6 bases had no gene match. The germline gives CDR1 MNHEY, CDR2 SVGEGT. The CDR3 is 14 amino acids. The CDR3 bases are TGTGCCAGCAGACCTCCGGGACTAGCGGACGAGCAGTACTTC. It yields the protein CASRPPGLADEQYF.

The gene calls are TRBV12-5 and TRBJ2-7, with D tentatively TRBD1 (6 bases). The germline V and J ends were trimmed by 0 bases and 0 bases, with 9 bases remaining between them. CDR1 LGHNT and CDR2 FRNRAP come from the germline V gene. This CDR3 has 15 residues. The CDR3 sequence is CASGLVRDTSYEQYF. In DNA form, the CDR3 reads TGTGCTAGTGGTTTGGTACGGGACACCTCCTACGAGCAGTACTTC. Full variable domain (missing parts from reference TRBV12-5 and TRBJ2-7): DARVTQTPRHKVTEMGQEVTMRCQPILGHNTVFWYRQTMMQGLELLAYFRNRAPLDDSGMPKDRFSAEMPDATLATLKIQPSEPRDSAVYFCASGLVRDTSYEQYFGPGTRLTVT.

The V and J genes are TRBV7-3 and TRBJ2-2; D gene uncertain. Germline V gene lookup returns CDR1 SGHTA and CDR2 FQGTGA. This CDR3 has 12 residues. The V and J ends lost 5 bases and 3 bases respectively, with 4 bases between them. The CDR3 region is CASSHYTGELFF. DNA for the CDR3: TGTGCCAGCAGCCACTACACCGGGGAGCTGTTTTTT.

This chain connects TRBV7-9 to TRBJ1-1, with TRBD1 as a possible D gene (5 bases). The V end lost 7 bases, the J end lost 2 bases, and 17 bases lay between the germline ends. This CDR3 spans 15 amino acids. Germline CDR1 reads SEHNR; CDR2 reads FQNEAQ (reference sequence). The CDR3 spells CASKMGEGYNTEAFF. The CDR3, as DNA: TGTGCCAGCAAGATGGGGGAGGGATACAACACTGAAGCTTTCTTT. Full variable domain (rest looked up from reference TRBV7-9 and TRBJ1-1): DTGVSQNPRHKITKRGQNVTFRCDPISEHNRLYWYRQTLGQGPEFLTYFQNEAQLEKSRLLSDRFSAERPKGSFSTLEIQRTEQGDSAMYLCASKMGEGYNTEAFFGQGTRLTVV.

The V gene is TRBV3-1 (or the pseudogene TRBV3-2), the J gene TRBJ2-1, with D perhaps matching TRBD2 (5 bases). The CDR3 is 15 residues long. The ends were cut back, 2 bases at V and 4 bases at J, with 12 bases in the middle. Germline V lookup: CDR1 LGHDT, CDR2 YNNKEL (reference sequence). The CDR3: CASSQRGSGYNEQFF. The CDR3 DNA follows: TGTGCCAGCAGCCAAAGAGGGAGTGGGTACAATGAGCAGTTCTTC.

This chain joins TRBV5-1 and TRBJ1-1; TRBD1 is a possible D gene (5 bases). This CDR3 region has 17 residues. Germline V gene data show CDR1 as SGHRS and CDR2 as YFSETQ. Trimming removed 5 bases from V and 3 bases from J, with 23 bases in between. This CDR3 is CASSFDSQWGRDTEAFF. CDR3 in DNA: TGCGCCAGCAGTTTCGACAGCCAGTGGGGGAGGGACACTGAAGCTTTCTTT.

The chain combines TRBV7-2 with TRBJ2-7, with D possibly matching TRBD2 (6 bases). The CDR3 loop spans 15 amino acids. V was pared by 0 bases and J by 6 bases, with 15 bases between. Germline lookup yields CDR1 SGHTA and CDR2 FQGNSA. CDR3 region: CASSLAWVAGTEQYF. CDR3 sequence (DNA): TGTGCCAGCAGCTTAGCGTGGGTGGCGGGGACCGAGCAGTACTTC.

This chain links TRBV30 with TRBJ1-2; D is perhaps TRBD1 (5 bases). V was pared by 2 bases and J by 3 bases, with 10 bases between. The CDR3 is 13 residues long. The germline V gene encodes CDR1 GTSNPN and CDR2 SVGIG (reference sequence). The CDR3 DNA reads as TGTGCCTGGAGTTCGGGGGAAGACTATGGCTACACCTTC. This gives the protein CAWSSGEDYGYTF.

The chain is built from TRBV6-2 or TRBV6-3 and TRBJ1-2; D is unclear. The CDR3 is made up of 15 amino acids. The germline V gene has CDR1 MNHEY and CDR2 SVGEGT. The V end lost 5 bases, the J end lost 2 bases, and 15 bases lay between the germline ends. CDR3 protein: CASSQVVGMNYGYTF. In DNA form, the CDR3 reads TGTGCCAGCAGTCAAGTCGTCGGGATGAACTATGGCTACACCTTC.

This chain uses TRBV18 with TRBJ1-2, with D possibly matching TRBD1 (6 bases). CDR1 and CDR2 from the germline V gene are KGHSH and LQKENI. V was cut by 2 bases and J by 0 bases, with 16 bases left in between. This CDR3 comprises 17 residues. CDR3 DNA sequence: TGTGCCAGCTCACCAGATCGTGGGGGCGCGACTAACTATGGCTACACCTTC. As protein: CASSPDRGGATNYGYTF.

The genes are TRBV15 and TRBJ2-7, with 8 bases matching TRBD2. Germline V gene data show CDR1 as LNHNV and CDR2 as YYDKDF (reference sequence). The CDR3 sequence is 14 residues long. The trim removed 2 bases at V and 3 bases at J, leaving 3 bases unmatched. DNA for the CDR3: TGTGCCACCAGCAGAAGGCTAGCGGGCTACGAGCAGTACTTC. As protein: CATSRRLAGYEQYF.

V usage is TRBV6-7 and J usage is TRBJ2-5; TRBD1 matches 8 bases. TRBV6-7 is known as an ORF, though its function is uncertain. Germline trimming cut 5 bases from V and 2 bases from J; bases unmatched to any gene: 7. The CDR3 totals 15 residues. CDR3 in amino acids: CASSHGQGGQETQYF. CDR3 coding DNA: TGTGCCAGCAGTCACGGACAGGGTGGACAAGAGACCCAGTACTTC.

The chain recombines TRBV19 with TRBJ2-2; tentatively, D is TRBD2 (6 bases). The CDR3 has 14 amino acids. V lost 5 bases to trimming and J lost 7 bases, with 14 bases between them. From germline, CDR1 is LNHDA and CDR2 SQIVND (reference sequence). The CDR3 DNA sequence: TGTGCCAGTAGTCTGGGACTTGTAGGCGGGGAGCTGTTTTTT. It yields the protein CASSLGLVGGELFF.